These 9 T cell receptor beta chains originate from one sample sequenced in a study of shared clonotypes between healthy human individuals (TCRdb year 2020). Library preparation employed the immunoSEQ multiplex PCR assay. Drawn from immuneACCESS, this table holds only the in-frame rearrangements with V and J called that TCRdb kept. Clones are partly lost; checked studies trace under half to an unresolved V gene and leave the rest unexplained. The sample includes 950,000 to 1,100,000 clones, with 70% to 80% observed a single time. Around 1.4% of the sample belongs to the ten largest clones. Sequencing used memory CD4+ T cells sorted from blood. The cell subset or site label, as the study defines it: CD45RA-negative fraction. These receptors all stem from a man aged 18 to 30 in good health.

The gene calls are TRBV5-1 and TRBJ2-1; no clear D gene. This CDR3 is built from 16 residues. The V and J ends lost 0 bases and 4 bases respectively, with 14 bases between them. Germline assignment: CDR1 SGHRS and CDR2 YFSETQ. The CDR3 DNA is TGCGCCAGCAGCTTGGGATCGCCTCGAGTTTACAATGAGCAGTTCTTC. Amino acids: CASSLGSPRVYNEQFF.

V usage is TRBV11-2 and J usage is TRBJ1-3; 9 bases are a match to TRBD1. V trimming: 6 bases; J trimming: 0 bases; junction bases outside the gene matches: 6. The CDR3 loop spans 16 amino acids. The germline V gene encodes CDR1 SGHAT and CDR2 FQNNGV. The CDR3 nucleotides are TGTGCCAGCAGTCGAGGACAGGGGAGCTCTGGAAACACCATATATTTT. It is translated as CASSRGQGSSGNTIYF.

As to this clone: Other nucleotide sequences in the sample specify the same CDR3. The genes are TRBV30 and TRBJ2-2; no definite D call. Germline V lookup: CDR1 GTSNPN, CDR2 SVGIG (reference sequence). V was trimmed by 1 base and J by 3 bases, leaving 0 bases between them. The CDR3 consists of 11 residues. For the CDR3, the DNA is TGTGCCTGGAGTGACACCGGGGAGCTGTTTTTT. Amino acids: CAWSDTGELFF.

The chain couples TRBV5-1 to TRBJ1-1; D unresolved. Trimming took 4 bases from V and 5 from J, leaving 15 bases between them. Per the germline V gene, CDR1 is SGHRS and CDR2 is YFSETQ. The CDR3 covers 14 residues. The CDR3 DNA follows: TGCGCCAGCAGCCGAAGGCCGGGTGGGACTGAAGCTTTCTTT. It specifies CASSRRPGGTEAFF.

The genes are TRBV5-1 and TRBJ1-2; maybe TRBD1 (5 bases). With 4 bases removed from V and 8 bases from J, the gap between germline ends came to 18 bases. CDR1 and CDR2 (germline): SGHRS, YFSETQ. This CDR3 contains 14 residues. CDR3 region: CASSPGTQQSGYTF. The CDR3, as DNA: TGCGCCAGCAGCCCCGGGACCCAACAATCCGGCTACACCTTC.

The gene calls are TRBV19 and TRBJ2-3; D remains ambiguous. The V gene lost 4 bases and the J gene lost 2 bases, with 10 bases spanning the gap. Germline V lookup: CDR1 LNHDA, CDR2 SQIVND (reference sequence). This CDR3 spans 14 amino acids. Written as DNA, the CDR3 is TGTGCCAGTAGTACCCCGGGCCTCACAGATACGCAGTATTTT. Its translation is CASSTPGLTDTQYF.

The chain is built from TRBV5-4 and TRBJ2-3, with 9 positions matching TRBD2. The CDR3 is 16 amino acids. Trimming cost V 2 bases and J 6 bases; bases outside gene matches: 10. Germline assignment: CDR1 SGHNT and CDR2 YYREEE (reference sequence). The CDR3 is CASSFRAGGGKDTQYF. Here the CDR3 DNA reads TGTGCCAGCAGCTTCCGGGCGGGAGGGGGTAAGGATACGCAGTATTTT.

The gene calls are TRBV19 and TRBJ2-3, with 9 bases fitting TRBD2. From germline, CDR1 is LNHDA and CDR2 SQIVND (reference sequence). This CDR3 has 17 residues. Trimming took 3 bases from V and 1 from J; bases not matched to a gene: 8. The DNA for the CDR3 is TGTGCCAGTAGTATTTTGAGCGGGAGGTCTGGCACAGATACGCAGTATTTT. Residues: CASSILSGRSGTDTQYF.

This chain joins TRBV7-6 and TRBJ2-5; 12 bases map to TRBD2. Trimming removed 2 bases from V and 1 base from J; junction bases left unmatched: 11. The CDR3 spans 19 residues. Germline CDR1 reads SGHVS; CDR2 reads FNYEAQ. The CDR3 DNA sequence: TGTGCCAGCAGCTTAATCCCGGCTAGCGGGGGGGCGAGCCAAGAGACCCAGTACTTC. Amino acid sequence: CASSLIPASGGASQETQYF. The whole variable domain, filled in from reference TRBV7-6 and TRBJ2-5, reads GAGVSQSPRYKVTKRGQDVALRCDPISGHVSLYWYRQALGQGPEFLTYFNYEAQQDKSGLPNDRFSAERPEGSISTLTIQRTEQRDSAMYRCASSLIPASGGASQETQYFGPGTRLLVL.